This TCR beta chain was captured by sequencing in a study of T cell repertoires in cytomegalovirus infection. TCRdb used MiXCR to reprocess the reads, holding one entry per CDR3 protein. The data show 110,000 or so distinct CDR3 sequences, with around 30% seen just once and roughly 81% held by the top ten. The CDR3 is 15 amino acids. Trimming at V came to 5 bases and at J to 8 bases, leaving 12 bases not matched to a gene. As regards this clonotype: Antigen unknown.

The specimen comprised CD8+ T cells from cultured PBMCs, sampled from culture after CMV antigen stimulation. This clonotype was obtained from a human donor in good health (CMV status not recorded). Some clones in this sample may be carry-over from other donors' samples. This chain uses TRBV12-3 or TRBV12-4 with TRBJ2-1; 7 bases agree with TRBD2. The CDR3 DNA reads TGTGCCAGCAGTATCCGGGGCGAGGCGGGGGATGAGCAGTTCTTC. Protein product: CASSIRGEAGDEQFF.